This record concerns one T cell receptor beta chain sequence. The sample comes from a study of identical twins. TCRdb reprocessed the 5' RACE reads via MiXCR and lists one record per CDR3 protein. The table lists 200,000 or so distinct CDR3 sequences, approximately 16% of them singletons. Germline CDR1 reads SGHRS; CDR2 reads YFSETQ. The CDR3 extends over 15 amino acids. Trimming stripped 2 bases from V and 0 bases from J, with 9 bases between. This same sample was also taken into another study, of T cells expressing NK-cell markers.

The clonotype comes from a woman younger than 30 in good health. Material for sequencing was CD8+ T cells sorted from blood. V gene TRBV5-1 combines with J gene TRBJ1-3, with D hard to call. CDR3: CASSFDVYSGNTIYF. Written as DNA, the CDR3 is TGCGCCAGCAGCTTCGACGTCTACTCTGGAAACACCATATATTTT.